Sequencing of this T cell receptor (beta chain) was carried out in a study of blood T cells in healthy people across ages. There are 13 residues in the CDR3. Germline values: CDR1 LNHDA, CDR2 SQIVND (reference sequence). After removal of 4 bases from V and 7 bases from J, the junction contained 6 bases not matched to a gene. Donors gave roughly 10 milliliters of peripheral blood apiece. Each sample gave at least 6 million isolated PBMCs. The total RNA that was extracted per sample amounted to at least 5 micrograms. The authors ran a second PCR of about 6 to 11 cycles using a sample-barcoded 5' primer and a J-beta primer mix. A tag from a template-switch adaptor with 12 random nucleotides marked each cDNA molecule. MiXCR was run by TCRdb on the 5' RACE reads, yielding one entry per CDR3 protein. This table has some 880,000 distinct CDR3 sequences, roughly 40% appearing once.

Specimen: blood. The chain links TRBV19 to TRBJ2-7; 8 nucleotides line up with TRBD2. This TCR came from a man between 18 and 29 years old in good health. The CDR3 is CASSTGGGNEQYF. The CDR3 DNA reads TGTGCCAGTAGTACCGGCGGGGGGAATGAGCAGTACTTC.